The rows below give T cell receptor beta chains drawn from one sample of a study of monozygotic twins with inflammatory bowel disease. Reprocessing the 5' RACE reads, TCRdb reports a single entry for every CDR3 protein and omits DNA. The repertoire table contains about 160,000 distinct CDR3 sequences. Material: blood. Receptor source: a human donor with ulcerative colitis or Crohn's disease, or a healthy co-twin of an affected twin (not recorded which). Each CDR3 is given with its conserved first and last residue.

j_call v_call cdr3_aa
TRBJ1-2 TRBV10-3 CAISAGFGYGYTF
TRBJ1-5 TRBV4-1 CASSQGHFGLHNQPQHF
TRBJ1-4 TRBV20-1 CSARDPGGGEKLFF
TRBJ1-5 TRBV2 CASSEEGQINQPQHF
TRBJ2-3 TRBV5-1 CASSLELSTDTQYF
TRBJ1-2 TRBV7-2 CASSLVPGTYGYTF
TRBJ2-3 TRBV7-2 CASSFPSVSTDTQYF
TRBJ2-5 TRBV14 CASSQDSGRAAQYF
TRBJ2-7 TRBV12-3/TRBV12-4 CASSKLILGREGYEQYF
TRBJ2-7 TRBV5-1 CASTLDGTYEQYF
TRBJ2-2 TRBV6-5 CASSYARTDTGELFF
TRBJ2-3 TRBV7-2 CASSLGGGLGTDTQYF
TRBJ2-1 TRBV6-5 CASSLRTGDYAEQFF
TRBJ1-2 TRBV6-1 CASSGGGPLRRTF
TRBJ2-1 TRBV20-1 CSASPTSGGPPDEQFF
TRBJ2-7 TRBV10-2 CASSLNRGLSYEQYF
TRBJ2-1 TRBV5-1 CASSLLGGGTYNEQFF
TRBJ2-2 TRBV12-3/TRBV12-4 CASNVRVAGELFF
TRBJ1-3 TRBV7-8 CASSFGNTIYF
TRBJ2-7 TRBV12-3/TRBV12-4 CASRSTRRGYEQYF
TRBJ1-1 TRBV20-1 CSAVALVNTEAFF
TRBJ1-3 TRBV12-3/TRBV12-4 CASSLISGGNTIYF
TRBJ2-3 TRBV11-1 CASSLPSRDTQYF
TRBJ2-7 TRBV4-2 CASSQARYLPYEQYF
TRBJ1-2 TRBV19 CASSIGAATYGYTF
TRBJ2-5 TRBV20-1 CSASGGAVGYQETQYF
TRBJ1-1 TRBV12-3/TRBV12-4 CASSSPGGASNTEAFF
TRBJ1-1 TRBV12-3/TRBV12-4 CASSLPRGTEAFF
TRBJ2-7 TRBV15 CATSRDQSGVNEQYF
TRBJ2-5 TRBV5-6 CASSLPLGQQETQYF
TRBJ1-1 TRBV5-1 CASSITGNTEAFF
TRBJ1-6 TRBV3-1 CASSQTGGDSPLHF
TRBJ2-2 TRBV5-6 CASSPDRPLSGELFF
TRBJ1-4 TRBV27 CASSRLGETTNEKLFF
TRBJ2-5 TRBV4-2 CASSSSTGRETQYF
TRBJ2-5 TRBV7-9 CASSLLGQPRETQYF
TRBJ2-1 TRBV20-1 CSATGTSVYNEQFF
TRBJ2-3 TRBV20-1 CSASVPTDTQYF
TRBJ2-7 TRBV5-1 CASSLAGTGFDEQYF
TRBJ2-2 TRBV18 CASSPLPGGETGELFF
TRBJ2-1 TRBV20-1 CSASGTSGGHSYNEQFF
TRBJ2-6 TRBV7-3 CASSLGVAVTF
TRBJ1-5 TRBV12-3/TRBV12-4 CASSTTGAGSQPQHF
TRBJ2-3 TRBV4-3 CASSRIPPGRTDTQYF
TRBJ1-5 TRBV3-1 CASSQHESNQPQHF
TRBJ2-3 TRBV6-4 CACQTGGRDTQYF
TRBJ2-7 TRBV7-2 CASSLNLGEREQYF
TRBJ2-7 TRBV20-1 CSASSAGESYEQYF
TRBJ2-1 TRBV20-1 CSARGGGNYNEQFF
TRBJ1-1 TRBV20-1 CSAVPGDTEAFF
TRBJ1-2 TRBV20-1 CSASPPGNNYGYTF
TRBJ2-7 TRBV19 CASSLTSGREYEQYF
TRBJ2-1 TRBV9 CASSVEGEFYNEQFF
TRBJ1-1 TRBV6-1 CASRVSGGTRTEAFF
TRBJ2-1 TRBV12-3/TRBV12-4 CASSLMNEQFF
TRBJ2-7 TRBV5-1 CASSPGNGYEQYF
TRBJ2-4 TRBV5-6 CASSLPGDRDLAKNIQYF
TRBJ2-7 TRBV28 CASSLGTYYEQYF
TRBJ1-2 TRBV28 CASSSGVHYGYTF
TRBJ2-3 TRBV7-9 CASSFPDRRNTDTQYF